These T cell receptor beta chains were read from a single sample in a study of shared clonotypes between healthy human individuals. The method was immunoSEQ multiplex PCR; TCRdb's version includes in-frame clones alone and lacks a portion of them. The repertoire has 2 million to 2.5 million clones, approximately 95% of them found once; the top ten carry about 0.41%. Input material: naive CD4+ T cells from PBMCs. The origin of the receptors is a man in his late teens or twenties in good health. Some clones in this sample may be carry-over from other donors' samples. The CDR3 runs from the conserved cysteine through the conserved F or W. D genes are given only for firm matches. Part of the rows lack a size; the others show once, few, many or a class for expanded clones.

cdr3_length j_call clone_size v_call d_call cdr3_aa cdr3_nt
14 TRBJ2-1 - TRBV7-9 - CASSGTEKYNEQFF TGTGCCAGCAGCGGGACGGAGAAATACAATGAGCAGTTCTTC
13 TRBJ2-1 - TRBV7-9 TRBD1 CASRRQGDNEQFF TGTGCCAGCAGGCGACAGGGGGACAATGAGCAGTTCTTC
16 TRBJ1-5 - TRBV4-2 TRBD1 CASSHSMGQGNQPQHF TGTGCCAGCAGCCACTCGATGGGACAGGGGAATCAGCCCCAGCATTTT
16 TRBJ2-7 - TRBV6-1 TRBD1 CASSGRAWDRGYEQYF TGTGCCAGCAGTGGCCGGGCCTGGGACAGGGGCTACGAGCAGTACTTC
12 TRBJ2-1 once TRBV7-2 - CASNLWGLWAFF TGTGCCAGCAACCTTTGGGGTTTGTGGGCCTTCTTC
16 TRBJ1-2 - TRBV4-2 TRBD1 CASSHTSDRDRDGYTF TGTGCCAGCAGCCATACCTCGGACCGGGACAGGGATGGCTACACCTTC
14 TRBJ1-2 once TRBV4-3 - CASSQDPLNYGYTF TGCGCCAGCAGCCAAGATCCCCTGAACTATGGCTACACCTTC
13 TRBJ1-3 - TRBV2 - CASSRATGNTIYF TGTGCCAGCAGCCGCGCGACTGGAAACACCATATATTTT
14 TRBJ1-5 - TRBV27 - CASSLEDGMPPQHF TGTGCCAGCAGTTTAGAGGACGGGATGCCACCCCAGCATTTT
17 TRBJ2-7 - TRBV28 TRBD2 CASSRAPLAGGFYEQYF TGTGCCAGCAGTCGAGCACCCCTGGCGGGAGGTTTTTACGAGCAGTACTTC
14 TRBJ2-3 - TRBV28 - CASSGGVLPDTQYF TGTGCCAGCAGCGGCGGGGTATTACCCGATACGCAGTATTTT
17 TRBJ2-1 - TRBV18 - CASSPPNRDSWGNEQFF TGTGCCAGCTCACCACCGAACCGGGACTCGTGGGGGAATGAGCAGTTCTTC
15 TRBJ1-2 once TRBV4-3 - CASSPRAGVYYGYTF TGCGCCAGCAGCCCCCGGGCAGGAGTCTACTATGGCTACACCTTC
15 TRBJ1-5 - TRBV28 - CASSFVRGNFQPQHF TGTGCCAGCAGTTTTGTGCGGGGGAATTTTCAGCCCCAGCATTTT
14 TRBJ1-1 - TRBV5-4 - CASSLSTQNTEAFF TGTGCCAGCAGCTTATCCACCCAGAACACTGAAGCTTTCTTT
14 TRBJ2-5 - TRBV7-2 TRBD1 CASRPDRVQETQYF TGTGCCAGCAGGCCGGACAGGGTCCAAGAGACCCAGTACTTC
9 TRBJ2-1 - TRBV21-1 - CARGDEQFF TGTGCCAGGGGGGATGAGCAGTTCTTC
15 TRBJ2-5 - TRBV5-1 - CASSLVAGRQETQYF TGCGCCAGCAGCTTGGTGGCGGGGCGACAAGAGACCCAGTACTTC
15 TRBJ2-1 - TRBV29-1 TRBD2 CSALGVAGGYNEQFF TGCAGCGCCCTTGGGGTCGCGGGAGGGTACAATGAGCAGTTCTTC
14 TRBJ2-2 - TRBV5-4 - CASSYGQNTGELFF TGTGCCAGCAGCTACGGACAGAACACCGGGGAGCTGTTTTTT
16 TRBJ2-2 - TRBV5-1 TRBD1 CASSPTGTGDTGELFF TGCGCCAGCAGCCCCACGGGGACAGGGGACACCGGGGAGCTGTTTTTT
16 TRBJ2-3 - TRBV5-1 TRBD1 CASSIDRGRGTDTQYF TGCGCCAGCAGCATCGACAGGGGGAGGGGCACAGATACGCAGTATTTT
11 TRBJ2-7 - TRBV20-1 - CRAQGGAEQYF TGCAGAGCCCAAGGGGGTGCCGAGCAGTACTTC
14 TRBJ2-3 - TRBV5-4 - CASSDLASTDTQYF TGTGCCAGCAGCGACCTCGCTAGCACAGATACGCAGTATTTT
17 TRBJ2-1 - TRBV4-2 - CASSQGIGGGPLGEQFF TGTGCCAGCAGCCAAGGAATTGGGGGCGGCCCCTTAGGTGAGCAGTTCTTC